Listed below are T cell receptor beta chains from one sample, sequenced in a study of cytomegalovirus exposure and HLA in healthy donors. Generated by immunoSEQ multiplex PCR, the TCRdb table keeps only in-frame clones and is missing some. The profile covers 150,000 or so clones, with more than 65% appearing a single time and 4.7% taken by the ten largest. The sequenced sample consisted of PBMCs. The source is a man aged 18 to 35 in good health and CMV-seropositive. Both conserved end residues are trimmed from each CDR3. Some rows mark clone size as missing; the rest say once, few, many or name a class of expanded clone.

V	size	J	CDR3
TRBV9	NA	TRBJ1-3	ASSPGQGDLSGNTIY
TRBV5-5	NA	TRBJ2-5	ASSGQGHETQY
TRBV29-1	NA	TRBJ2-3	SVEYHRGGPDTQY
TRBV2	once	TRBJ2-3	ASSELAGRTDTQY
TRBV19	NA	TRBJ1-2	ASTSGLDDYGYT
TRBV19	NA	TRBJ2-3	ASRRPTGGKNTQY
TRBV10-2	NA	TRBJ2-1	ASSEWAGVSYNEQF
TRBV5-1	NA	TRBJ2-2	ASSTGSGNTGELF
TRBV2	NA	TRBJ2-3	ASIGVGLSTDTQY
TRBV30	NA	TRBJ2-3	AWNKIGRTDTQY
TRBV5-4	NA	TRBJ2-3	ASRPTPGLAGYTDTQY
TRBV27	NA	TRBJ1-2	ASSPDRTGVPNYGYT
TRBV18	NA	TRBJ2-5	ASSPPPHPGGQETQY
TRBV28	NA	TRBJ1-2	ASRSRDRVYGYT
TRBV9	NA	TRBJ2-5	ASSPRGGGRETQY
TRBV7-9	NA	TRBJ2-1	ASSPPSYNEQF
TRBV2	NA	TRBJ1-2	ASSAQGDHYGYT
TRBV9	NA	TRBJ1-1	ASSKNGGEAF
TRBV2	NA	TRBJ1-1	ASSVGQGWTEAF
TRBV6-1	NA	TRBJ2-1	ASSIRDNREQF
TRBV7-3	NA	TRBJ2-1	ASRQLAGGEQF
TRBV5-1	once	TRBJ1-4	ASSLEQGGEKLF
TRBV7-6	once	TRBJ1-2	ASSLAQGANYGYT
TRBV5-1	few	TRBJ2-2	ASSYTFRDTTGELF
TRBV7-8	NA	TRBJ2-1	ASSLKFVRDSSYNEQF
TRBV18	NA	TRBJ2-1	ASSARAGGYNEQF
TRBV29-1	NA	TRBJ2-5	SVEWKTSGETQY
TRBV7-2	NA	TRBJ2-1	ASSLEAAVEQF
TRBV5-1	NA	TRBJ2-1	ASSKASGKYNEQF
TRBV7-2	NA	TRBJ1-3	ASSSLVGGSSGNTIY
TRBV30	NA	TRBJ1-4	AWSSGGSNEKLF
TRBV7-9	NA	TRBJ1-2	ASSFRANGYT
TRBV14	once	TRBJ1-5	ASSRGANQPQH
TRBV29-1	NA	TRBJ2-2	SVGAGITGELF
TRBV2	NA	TRBJ1-1	ASSLTGGGESDTEAF
TRBV6-1	few	TRBJ1-6	ASWGDPTNSPLH
TRBV19	NA	TRBJ2-2	ASSPPGQGAGELF
TRBV30	once	TRBJ1-1	AWNRDGSTEAF
TRBV2	NA	TRBJ1-2	ASSDQPGVYGYT
TRBV7-9	NA	TRBJ2-1	ASSRSSRGNNEQF
TRBV28	few	TRBJ1-5	ASSLLDSNQPQH
TRBV7-2	NA	TRBJ1-1	ASSLEGWGRLNTEAF
TRBV11-3	NA	TRBJ1-1	ASSYQENTEAF
TRBV7-2	few	TRBJ2-6	ASSLSAGTGANVLT
TRBV30	few	TRBJ1-1	AWSVLIEPPNTEAF
TRBV11-3	NA	TRBJ2-1	ASSWGGLDNEQF
TRBV25-1	NA	TRBJ1-5	ASSDARDRVAQPQH
TRBV5-1	once	TRBJ1-1	ASNPAPDTGEAF
TRBV27	NA	TRBJ2-2	ASSLQGSGELF
TRBV14	NA	TRBJ2-1	ASRQTSGSYNEQF
TRBV15	NA	TRBJ1-1	ATSRVTGGDEAF
TRBV7-8	NA	TRBJ1-2	ASSLMLNYGYT
TRBV6-6	NA	TRBJ1-4	ASSYSLRTGDEKLF
TRBV5-8	few	TRBJ1-1	ASSWTVNTEAF
TRBV7-2	NA	TRBJ2-1	ASSWQRNEQF